This TCR beta chain was identified in a study of T cells in Graves' hyperthyroidism and ophthalmopathy. Notes on the study in general: Most expanded thyroid clonotypes above 0.001 recurred in blood.

In this sample, this clonotype turned up many times. The antigen remains unidentified. From approximately 9.3 ml of fresh peripheral blood, PBMCs were isolated. The TCR beta CDR3 regions underwent amplification using RNA transcripts as the source. Using the HTBI primer set, a first-round RT-PCR was run on the TCR CDR3. Each CDR3 protein gets one entry after TCRdb re-called the multiplex PCR reads with MiXCR. The repertoire has around 340,000 distinct CDR3 sequences, 15% to 20% of them found once; the top ten carry around 16%. J was trimmed by 1 base and V by 7 bases; bases with no gene match: 3. CDR3 size: 15 residues. CDR1 GTSNPN and CDR2 SVGIG come from the germline V gene (reference sequence).

The chain has TRBV30 and TRBJ2-6; 11 nucleotides align to TRBD1. Sequencing was carried out using blood. The origin of this receptor is a woman aged 40 to 50 with Graves' ophthalmopathy. In DNA, the CDR3 is TGTGCCTTGGGGACAGGGGGGTCTGGGGCCAACGTCCTGACTTTC. Protein: CALGTGGSGANVLTF. Combining the CDR3 with reference TRBV30 and TRBJ2-6 gives the whole variable domain SQTIHQWPATLVQPVGSPLSLECTVEGTSNPNLYWYRQAAGRGLQLLFYSVGIGQISSEVPQNLSASRPQDRQFILSSKKLLLSDSGFYLCALGTGGSGANVLTFGAGSRLTVL.